The 16 T cell receptor beta chains below were found in one sample sequenced in a study of breast tumors, draining lymph nodes, adjacent tissues. TCRdb re-called the multiplex PCR reads through MiXCR, storing one row per CDR3 protein. The table shows 200,000 to 300,000 distinct CDR3 sequences, with around 30% occurring only once. Axillary draining lymph nodes of breast cancer patients supplied the node samples. The specimen sequenced was axillary lymph node tissue. The source of these receptors is a female donor with breast cancer. Some clones in this sample may be carry-over from other donors' samples.

This clonotype came up many times. This chain joins TRBV4-3 and TRBJ2-1; no definite D call. The germline V gene has CDR1 LGHNA and CDR2 YSLEER. Trimming removed 0 bases at V and 1 base at J, with 10 bases between. The CDR3 extends over 16 amino acids. The CDR3: CASSQDSLPSYNEQFF. The CDR3 bases are TGCGCCAGCAGCCAAGATTCGCTCCCTTCCTACAATGAGCAGTTCTTC.

This clonotype has a count of ten or more. This sequence joins TRBV20-1 and TRBJ2-1; D remains ambiguous. Germline CDR1 DFQATT, CDR2 SNEGSKA (reference sequence). The CDR3 is 14 residues long. V shed 2 bases and J shed 2 bases, with 10 bases lying between them. In nucleotides, the CDR3 is TGCAGTGCTAGACTACGGCGGACCTACAATGAGCAGTTCTTC. This translates into CSARLRRTYNEQFF.

This clonotype occurred many times. The chain couples TRBV20-1 to TRBJ2-5; D is unresolved. Per germline, CDR1 DFQATT and CDR2 SNEGSKA (reference sequence). The germline V and J ends were trimmed by 1 base and 6 bases, with 9 bases remaining between them. There are 12 residues in the CDR3. The CDR3: CSARVQAQTQYF. In DNA, the CDR3 is TGCAGTGCTAGAGTTCAGGCTCAGACCCAGTACTTC.

In its sample, this clonotype was seen many times. The genes are TRBV10-3 and TRBJ2-1; tentative D call: TRBD2 (6 bases). Germline CDR1 is ENHRY and CDR2 is SYGVKD. CDR3 length: 18 residues. V gave up 0 bases and J gave up 5 bases, with 20 bases separating them. For the CDR3, the DNA is TGTGCCATCAGTGAGTCGGGGCCCTTGGGGGGACGGAACAATGAGCAGTTCTTC. Amino acids: CAISESGPLGGRNNEQFF.

This clonotype was observed many times. V usage is TRBV19 and J usage is TRBJ2-7; 9 bases map to TRBD2. Germline CDR1 LNHDA, CDR2 SQIVND (reference sequence). With V trimmed by 4 bases and J by 6 bases, 10 bases remained unmatched. There are 15 residues in the CDR3. CDR3 residues: CASSTSGTGWGEQYF. CDR3 DNA sequence: TGTGCCAGTAGTACTAGCGGGACGGGCTGGGGCGAGCAGTACTTC.

This clonotype has at least ten counts. This chain uses TRBV20-1 with TRBJ1-3; TRBD1 might be the D (5 bases). Per the germline V gene, CDR1 is DFQATT and CDR2 is SNEGSKA (reference sequence). Trimming took 6 bases from V and 4 from J, leaving 13 bases between them. The CDR3 covers 13 residues. In DNA, the CDR3 is TGCAGTGCCCATGGGGGGGTGGGAAACACCATATATTTT. As protein: CSAHGGVGNTIYF.

This clonotype was seen many times. J is TRBJ2-7 and V is TRBV5-1, with 7 bases fitting TRBD1. The junction had 7 bases not matched to a gene; V was cut back by 4 bases and J by 6 bases. This CDR3 region has 13 residues. CDR1 and CDR2 from the germline V gene are SGHRS and YFSETQ. For the CDR3, the DNA is TGCGCCAGCAGCGTGGACAGGATGGGCGAGCAGTACTTC. Amino acids: CASSVDRMGEQYF.

This clonotype was detected many times. The rearrangement links TRBV5-8 to TRBJ1-2; no clear D. CDR1 is SGHTS, CDR2 YDEGEE, per germline. CDR3 length equals 11 residues. The germline V and J ends were trimmed by 3 bases and 5 bases, with 5 bases remaining between them. CDR3 DNA sequence: TGTGCCAGCAGCTGGGGATATGGCTACACCTTC. Amino acids: CASSWGYGYTF. Combining the CDR3 with reference TRBV5-8 and TRBJ1-2 gives the whole variable domain EAGVTQSPTHLIKTRGQQATLRCSPISGHTSVYWYQQALGLGLQFLLWYDEGEERNRGNFPPRFSGRQFPNYSSELNVNALELEDSALYLCASSWGYGYTFGSGTRLTVV.

This chain joins TRBV24-1 and TRBJ1-2; 8 bases are shared with TRBD1. J was trimmed by 7 bases and V by 7 bases; bases with no gene match: 10. CDR1 KGHDR and CDR2 SFDVKD come from the germline V gene. This CDR3 has 14 residues. DNA for the CDR3: TGTGCCACCAGCCAAGGCAGGGGGCCAGGTGGCTACACCTTC. This sequence encodes CATSQGRGPGGYTF.

This clonotype showed up just a few times. The chain joins TRBV6-5 to TRBJ1-2, with no clear D. Trimming took off 0 bases at V and 4 bases at J, with 12 bases between the two ends. Per germline, CDR1 MNHEY and CDR2 SVGAGI. The length of the CDR3 is 15 residues. This CDR3 is CASSYSTDPFYGYTF. DNA of the CDR3: TGTGCCAGCAGTTACTCTACGGACCCTTTCTATGGCTACACCTTC.

This clonotype came up many times. The V and J genes are TRBV19 and TRBJ1-5; the D is unclear. V shed 5 bases and J shed 6 bases, with 11 bases lying between them. This CDR3 contains 13 residues. Germline assignment: CDR1 LNHDA and CDR2 SQIVND (reference sequence). CDR3 bases: TGTGCCAGTAGTGCGCAGGTTGGTCAGCCCCAGCATTTT. Translation: CASSAQVGQPQHF.

The chain couples TRBV20-1 to TRBJ2-7; TRBD2 aligns across 11 bases. The CDR3 sequence is 15 residues long. From germline, CDR1 is DFQATT and CDR2 SNEGSKA (reference sequence). J gave up 2 bases and V 3 bases, and 6 bases lay outside the gene matches. The CDR3 reads CSASVAGGPAYEQYF. CDR3 nucleotide sequence: TGCAGTGCTAGTGTAGCGGGAGGGCCAGCCTACGAGCAGTACTTC.

This clonotype has a handful of counts. V gene TRBV6-4 combines with J gene TRBJ2-4; D remains unclear. The CDR3 loop spans 14 amino acids. CDR1 is MRHNA, CDR2 SNTAGT, per germline. With 5 bases removed from V and 2 bases from J, the gap between germline ends came to 10 bases. Written as DNA, the CDR3 is TGTGCCAGCAGTAGAAGAGATACCAAAAACATTCAGTACTTC. Translation: CASSRRDTKNIQYF.

This clonotype was seen ten or more times. V is TRBV7-6 and J is TRBJ1-5; the D gene is possibly TRBD1 (6 bases). Germline V gene lookup returns CDR1 SGHVS and CDR2 FNYEAQ. CDR3 length: 18 amino acids. V gave up 8 bases and J gave up 3 bases, with 26 bases separating them. The chain's CDR3 is CASGRDSGGAANNQPQHF. Written as DNA, the CDR3 is TGTGCCAGCGGCCGGGACTCTGGGGGGGCAGCCAACAATCAGCCCCAGCATTTT.

The sample holds a few counts of this clonotype. A single base separates this from a much larger clone, so it may be a read error. The chain uses TRBV5-5 and TRBJ2-6; D might be TRBD1 (5 bases). The CDR3 totals 17 residues. Trimming pared 3 bases from V and 5 bases from J, leaving 18 bases between. CDR1 and CDR2 from the germline V gene are SGHKS and YYEKEE (reference sequence). The CDR3 loop is CASSSAGSSLWANVLTF. As DNA, the CDR3 is TGTGCCAGCAGCTCAGCAGGGTCTTCGCTCTGGGCCAACGTCCTGACTTTC.

The chain carries TRBV10-2 and TRBJ1-6; the D gene is possibly TRBD1 (5 bases). The length of the CDR3 is 15 residues. Trimming stripped 5 bases from V and 7 bases from J, with 15 bases between. Germline lookup yields CDR1 WSHSY and CDR2 SAAADI. In nucleotides, the CDR3 is TGCGCCAGCAGTCTTCCGGGACGGGGGAATTCACCCCTCCACTTT. It translates to CASSLPGRGNSPLHF.